What follows are 30 T cell receptor beta chains derived from one specimen sequenced in a study of T cell changes during pregnancy in multiple sclerosis. The repertoire was sequenced with immunoSEQ multiplex PCR; TCRdb's copy has only in-frame clones and lacks some. The data show some 93,000 clones, with 91% seen just once and approximately 1.7% held by the top ten. This specimen was peripheral blood, taken after pregnancy. Every receptor here comes from a female donor in good health, enrolled as a control in a pregnancy study.

This rearrangement joins TRBV28 to TRBJ1-2; D call uncertain. The CDR3 sequence is 15 residues long. V lost 6 bases and J 1 base, leaving 15 bases between the germline ends. Germline V CDR1 and CDR2: MDHEN, SYDVKM. CDR3 sequence reads: CASRSDSSGNYGYTF. CDR3 DNA: TGTGCCAGCAGGTCCGACTCCTCGGGTAACTATGGCTACACCTTC.

This clone was seen more than once but under ten times. The chain has TRBV11-1 and TRBJ1-1; the D is unclear. CDR1 is SGHAT, CDR2 FQDESV, per germline (reference sequence). Trimming stripped 5 bases from V and 6 bases from J, with 13 bases between. The CDR3 contains 13 residues. For the CDR3, the DNA is TGTGCCAGCAGCCCCGATGGCAGGTCTGAAGCTTTCTTT. This codes for CASSPDGRSEAFF.

The chain links TRBV18 to TRBJ2-3, with D maybe TRBD1 (5 bases). The CDR3 covers 14 residues. Germline CDR1 and CDR2: KGHSH and LQKENI. V dropped 3 bases and J dropped 5 bases, with 12 bases sitting between them. The CDR3 coding sequence is TGTGCCAGCTCACCGGGGCAGGGAAAAGATACGCAGTATTTT. Amino acid sequence: CASSPGQGKDTQYF.

This clone showed up just once. The chain employs TRBV9 and TRBJ2-3, with D possibly matching TRBD1 (6 bases). V lost 1 base and J lost 7, with 7 bases in between. Per the germline V gene, CDR1 is SGDLS and CDR2 is YYNGEE. The CDR3 sequence is 12 residues long. CDR3 DNA sequence: TGTGCCAGCAGCGTACAGGGGAATACGCAGTATTTT. This gives the protein CASSVQGNTQYF.

This chain links TRBV11-2 with TRBJ2-7, with 11 bases identical to TRBD2. In germline, CDR1 is SGHAT, CDR2 FQNNGV. Trimming cost V 1 base and J 5 bases; bases outside gene matches: 4. This CDR3 is 15 amino acids long. CDR3 sequence (DNA): TGTGCCAGCAGCTTAGTAGCGGGGGGGAAGAACGAGCAGTACTTC. It codes for CASSLVAGGKNEQYF.

This chain uses TRBV25-1 with TRBJ2-1, with 7 bases aligning to TRBD1. The germline V gene has CDR1 MGHDK and CDR2 SYGVNS. J gave up 8 bases and V 7 bases, and 11 bases lay outside the gene matches. The CDR3 extends over 14 amino acids. CDR3 nucleotide sequence: TGTGCCAGCAAGGTGGACGGACAGGCCTATGAGCAGTTCTTC. Its protein is CASKVDGQAYEQFF.

The V call is TRBV5-5, the J call TRBJ2-1; 11 positions agree with TRBD1. J gave up 7 bases and V 3 bases, and 6 bases lay outside the gene matches. The CDR3 totals 15 residues. Germline V gives CDR1 SGHKS, CDR2 YYEKEE (reference sequence). This chain's CDR3 is CASSSPGQGVNEQFF. In DNA form, the CDR3 reads TGTGCCAGCAGCTCTCCGGGACAGGGGGTAAATGAGCAGTTCTTC.

J is TRBJ1-3 and V is TRBV7-8; TRBD1 is a possible D gene (5 bases). V lost 5 bases, J lost 5 bases, and 19 bases lay in between. The CDR3 length is 16 residues. Germline assignment: CDR1 SGHVS and CDR2 FQNEAQ. CDR3 DNA sequence: TGTGCCAGCAGCACCCAGGGACTCGCCGCCCGAAACACCATATATTTT. Translating gives CASSTQGLAARNTIYF.

The rearrangement uses TRBV7-2 and TRBJ1-3; tentatively, D is TRBD1 (5 bases). Germline CDR1 reads SGHTA; CDR2 reads FQGNSA. V shed 7 bases and J shed 1 base, with 14 bases lying between them. This CDR3 comprises 15 residues. The DNA for the CDR3 is TGTGCCAGCACCACAGGCACAACTTCTGGAAACACCATATATTTT. The encoded protein is CASTTGTTSGNTIYF. The full variable domain, its missing parts supplied by reference TRBV7-2 and TRBJ1-3, is GAGVSQSPSNKVTEKGKDVELRCDPISGHTALYWYRQSLGQGLEFLIYFQGNSAPDKSGLPSDRFSAERTGGSVSTLTIQRTQQEDSAVYLCASTTGTTSGNTIYFGEGSWLTVV.

The V call is TRBV27, the J call TRBJ1-2; perhaps TRBD1 as D (5 bases). The length of the CDR3 is 15 residues. V was clipped by 1 base and J by 8 bases, with 17 bases between them. CDR1 is MNHEY, CDR2 SMNVEV, per germline (reference sequence). The CDR3 sequence is CASSLWAGPMGGYTF. The CDR3 DNA reads TGTGCCAGCAGTTTATGGGCAGGGCCCATGGGGGGCTACACCTTC.

The chain links TRBV30 to TRBJ1-2, with TRBD1 matching over 9 bases. There are 14 residues in the CDR3. V dropped 3 bases and J dropped 8; count of bases not matched to a gene: 10. In germline, CDR1 is GTSNPN, CDR2 SVGIG (reference sequence). In nucleotides, the CDR3 is TGTGCCTGGAGGGGACAGGGAGGCTCCCTAGGCTACACCTTC. Translating gives CAWRGQGGSLGYTF.

The rearrangement links TRBV28 to TRBJ1-2, with a weak D call TRBD1 (6 bases). CDR3 length: 15 residues. Germline V gives CDR1 MDHEN, CDR2 SYDVKM. V lost 7 bases and J 4 bases, leaving 19 bases between the germline ends. CDR3 DNA sequence: TGTGCCAGCACCACCCGAGGTCAGGGGTTCTATGGCTACACCTTC. As protein: CASTTRGQGFYGYTF.

CDR3 DNA: TGTGCCAGCGGCACCATGAACACTGAAGCTTTCTTT. Protein sequence: CASGTMNTEAFF. This rearrangement joins TRBV6-5 to TRBJ1-1, with D unresolved. Germline V CDR1 and CDR2: MNHEY, SVGAGI. The CDR3 has 12 residues. The V end lost 8 bases, the J end lost 0 bases, and 7 bases lay between the germline ends.

V and J are TRBV6-5 and TRBJ1-2; TRBD1 is a possible D gene (6 bases). This CDR3 has 15 amino acids. Germline CDR1 is MNHEY and CDR2 is SVGAGI. The V and J ends lost 2 bases and 0 bases respectively, with 10 bases between them. CDR3 in amino acids: CASSYAGAANYGYTF. The CDR3, as DNA: TGTGCCAGCAGTTACGCGGGGGCGGCTAACTATGGCTACACCTTC.

The chain is built from TRBV7-6 and TRBJ2-3; possible D gene TRBD1, 6 bases. The CDR3 runs 14 residues. V lost 2 bases and J lost 6, with 12 bases in between. The germline V gene encodes CDR1 SGHVS and CDR2 FNYEAQ. CDR3 sequence (DNA): TGTGCCAGCAGCTTACGTCCAGACAGGGATACGCAGTATTTT. This translates into CASSLRPDRDTQYF.

The chain couples TRBV11-3 to TRBJ2-1, with 9 bases matching TRBD2. The length of the CDR3 is 14 residues. Trimming at V came to 5 bases and at J to 4 bases, leaving 3 bases not matched to a gene. Germline loops: CDR1 SGHNT, CDR2 YENEEA. Here the CDR3 DNA reads TGTGCCAGCAGCCTAGCGGGGACATACAATGAGCAGTTCTTC. Its protein product is CASSLAGTYNEQFF.

V is TRBV27 and J is TRBJ2-7, with 9 nucleotides matching TRBD1. Germline CDR1 reads MNHEY; CDR2 reads SMNVEV (reference sequence). This CDR3 spans 14 amino acids. Trimming removed 3 bases from V and 2 bases from J; junction bases left unmatched: 2. The CDR3 is CASSFGQGPYEQYF. The CDR3 bases are TGTGCCAGCAGTTTCGGACAGGGGCCCTACGAGCAGTACTTC.

On this clone: An end of the junction does not agree with germline; a read error may underlie this. V usage is TRBV4-3 and J usage is TRBJ2-7; 7 bases match TRBD1. Germline CDR1 is LGHNA and CDR2 is YSLEER. The CDR3 contains 14 residues. The CDR3 DNA is TGCGCCAGCAGCCAAGGGACAGGAACCTACGGGCAGTACTTC. Translation gives CASSQGTGTYGQYF.

The V call is TRBV29-1, the J call TRBJ1-5, with 8 bases that match TRBD1. Germline-derived CDR1 and CDR2 are SQVTM and ANQGSEA. The length of the CDR3 is 18 residues. Unmatched junction bases numbered 12, after V lost 2 bases and J lost 0 bases. The CDR3 coding sequence is TGCAGCGTTGAAAAGGTTGGGACAGGATTCCTTAGCAATCAGCCCCAGCATTTT. Translated, it gives CSVEKVGTGFLSNQPQHF.

The chain carries TRBV11-2 and TRBJ2-2, with D perhaps matching TRBD2 (6 bases). Trimming left V 3 bases short and J 7 bases short, with 9 bases between. This CDR3 is 13 amino acids long. Germline CDR1 is SGHAT and CDR2 is FQNNGV. CDR3 amino acids: CASSFSGNGELFF. The CDR3 bases are TGTGCCAGCAGCTTTAGCGGAAACGGGGAGCTGTTTTTT. The full variable domain, rest sourced from reference TRBV11-2 and TRBJ2-2, is EAGVAQSPRYKIIEKRQSVAFWCNPISGHATLYWYQQILGQGPKLLIQFQNNGVVDDSQLPKDRFSAERLKGVDSTLKIQPAKLEDSAVYLCASSFSGNGELFFGEGSRLTVL.

This clone came up once. The rearrangement uses TRBV28 and TRBJ2-5; 9 bases match TRBD2. This CDR3 has 17 amino acids. V shed 3 bases, J shed 2 bases, and the junction held 10 bases outside the gene matches. CDR1 MDHEN and CDR2 SYDVKM come from the germline V gene. The DNA for the CDR3 is TGTGCCAGCAGTTTTTCCTGGGTAGCGGGGGTACAAGAGACCCAGTACTTC. Amino acid sequence: CASSFSWVAGVQETQYF.

The chain recombines TRBV6-5 with TRBJ1-4, with unresolved D. The V end lost 6 bases, the J end lost 11 bases, and 13 bases lay between the germline ends. This CDR3 is 12 amino acids long. Germline V lookup: CDR1 MNHEY, CDR2 SVGAGI. CDR3 coding DNA: TGTGCCAGCAGCCCAGGAAACGGTAAACTGTTTTTT. This gives the protein CASSPGNGKLFF.

Points on this clone: Sequence at one end of the junction differs from germline and may be a read error. This chain links TRBV5-4 with TRBJ2-7; D unresolved. Per the germline V gene, CDR1 is SGHNT and CDR2 is YYREEE (reference sequence). The CDR3 is made up of 16 amino acids. CDR3 loop: CASSQDVEAQTYEQYF. For the CDR3, the DNA is TGCGCCAGCAGCCAAGATGTAGAGGCCCAAACCTACGAGCAGTACTTC.

The J gene is TRBJ2-1, the V gene TRBV4-2; 7 bases fit TRBD2. The CDR3 spans 15 residues. CDR1 is LGHNA, CDR2 YNFKEQ, per germline. The V segment lost 1 base and the J segment 5 bases; nucleotides outside the gene matches: 5. The CDR3 sequence: CASSQGRGGDNEQFF. For the CDR3, the DNA is TGTGCCAGCAGCCAAGGACGCGGGGGAGACAATGAGCAGTTCTTC.

The chain is built from TRBV29-1 and TRBJ1-1; possible D gene TRBD1, 5 bases. V was pared by 1 base and J by 3 bases, with 18 bases between. Per germline, CDR1 SQVTM and CDR2 ANQGSEA. This CDR3 is 16 amino acids long. The CDR3, as DNA: TGCAGCGTTGAAGGGGCCCGGGGGGGGGACCACACTGAAGCTTTCTTT. Amino acids: CSVEGARGGDHTEAFF.

The CDR3 spells CASSYRRQIYGYTF. The CDR3 DNA reads as TGTGCCAGCAGTTATCGTCGACAGATCTATGGCTACACCTTC. The chain recombines TRBV6-5 with TRBJ1-2; TRBD1 might be the D (5 bases). The germline V gene has CDR1 MNHEY and CDR2 SVGAGI. The CDR3 loop spans 14 amino acids. The V gene lost 3 bases and the J gene lost 4 bases, with 12 bases spanning the gap.

The rearrangement links TRBV19 to TRBJ1-5; D is possibly TRBD1 (5 bases). CDR3 length equals 15 residues. The V and J ends lost 3 bases and 2 bases respectively, with 11 bases between them. CDR1 and CDR2 from the germline V gene are LNHDA and SQIVND (reference sequence). The CDR3 sequence is CASSMAAGRNQPQHF. CDR3 in DNA: TGTGCCAGTAGTATGGCTGCAGGGCGCAATCAGCCCCAGCATTTT.

This clone was seen only once. This chain joins TRBV18 and TRBJ1-3; D gene uncertain. The germline V gene has CDR1 KGHSH and CDR2 LQKENI. With 3 bases removed from V and 3 bases from J, the gap between germline ends came to 9 bases. The CDR3 runs to 14 residues. CDR3 sequence (DNA): TGTGCCAGCTCACCCACGGGATTTGGAAACACCATATATTTT. It yields the protein CASSPTGFGNTIYF.

This clone was observed a single time. The genes are TRBV7-6 and TRBJ2-7; D possibly corresponds to TRBD1 (5 bases). There are 14 residues in the CDR3. Trimming took off 6 bases at V and 9 bases at J, with 21 bases between the two ends. Germline V gives CDR1 SGHVS, CDR2 FNYEAQ. In DNA form, the CDR3 reads TGTGCCAGCAGTGCCGGTACAAAGGGGATAGGGCAGTACTTC. Translation: CASSAGTKGIGQYF.

This chain uses TRBV5-4 with TRBJ1-1; the D gene is possibly TRBD1 (5 bases). The V and J ends lost 4 bases and 1 base respectively, with 14 bases between them. The length of the CDR3 is 15 residues. In germline, CDR1 is SGHNT, CDR2 YYREEE (reference sequence). CDR3 sequence (DNA): TGTGCCAGCAGCGCAGCTATCACAGGGAACACTGAAGCTTTCTTT. The encoded protein is CASSAAITGNTEAFF.